The sequence of this TCR beta chain was determined in a study of T cell responses to AZD1222 COVID-19 vaccine. Study-level results: White British people made up most donors, females outnumbered males, and clonal diversity was possibly underestimated. Repertoire sampling happened only post peak T cell response.

TCRdb's table, derived via immunoSEQ multiplex PCR, lists solely in-frame clones and lacks some. The sample lists some 79,000 clones, 70% to 90% seen once, with roughly 3.1% in the top ten. Of note for this clone: What it binds is unknown.

In germline, CDR1 is KGHSH, CDR2 LQKENI. The CDR3 extends over 15 amino acids. Trimming took off 2 bases at V and 4 bases at J, with 12 bases between the two ends. Sample: peripheral blood, taken 28 days after the second AZD1222 dose. The TCR comes from an adult who received the AZD1222 COVID-19 vaccine. The chain combines TRBV18 with TRBJ2-1; D might be TRBD2 (5 bases). CDR3 sequence (DNA): TGTGCCAGCTCACCAGAACTAGTTGTGTACAATGAGCAGTTCTTC. Its translation is CASSPELVVYNEQFF.